These T cell receptor beta chains were read from a single sample in a study of blood T cell repertoires in COVID-19. Sequencing used immunoSEQ multiplex PCR; TCRdb keeps in-frame clones, though not all of them. The sample has about 250,000 clones, around nine tenths seen once. Source material: PBMCs or T cells enriched from blood (not recorded which). The receptors were sampled from a man aged 40-50 years who had recovered from COVID-19. Each CDR3 is given with its conserved first and last residue. A D gene is named only where the DNA matches it firmly. Size tells how often a clone was seen (once, few, many) or the class of an expanded clone, and some rows leave it out.

>TRBV5-1|.|TRBD1|TRBJ1-1
CASSPSTGQPNTEAFF
TGCGCCAGCAGCCCGTCGACGGGACAGCCGAACACTGAAGCTTTCTTT
>TRBV7-9|.|.|TRBJ2-5
CASSLERGWSAETQYF
TGTGCCAGCAGCTTAGAAAGGGGTTGGTCCGCGGAGACCCAGTACTTC
>TRBV5-4|.|.|TRBJ2-1
CASSLWAGVNEQFF
TGTGCCAGCAGCTTGTGGGCAGGGGTGAATGAGCAGTTCTTC
>TRBV19|.|TRBD1|TRBJ1-5
CASSTGTVQNQPQHF
TGTGCCAGTAGTACAGGGACAGTCCAAAATCAGCCCCAGCATTTT
>TRBV6-1|.|.|TRBJ2-4
CASSENRDTLAKNIQYF
TGTGCCAGCAGTGAAAATCGGGACACTTTAGCCAAAAACATTCAGTACTTC
>TRBV24-1|.|TRBD2|TRBJ2-2
CATSPGGASGELFF
TGTGCCACCTCCCCCGGGGGGGCAAGCGGGGAGCTGTTTTTT
>TRBV19|.|.|TRBJ1-5
CATMGDYYSNQPQHF
TGTGCCACAATGGGGGACTATTATAGCAATCAGCCCCAGCATTTT
>TRBV12-3/TRBV12-4|once|TRBD1|TRBJ1-2
CASSPGGSFGYTF
TGTGCCAGCAGTCCAGGGGGATCCTTTGGCTACACCTTC
>TRBV7-2|.|TRBD1|TRBJ2-1
CASSGQGAGNEQFF
TGTGCCAGCAGCGGACAGGGGGCAGGCAATGAGCAGTTCTTC
>TRBV11-3|once|.|TRBJ2-3
CASSLEGSDTQYF
TGTGCCAGCAGCTTAGAGGGGAGCGATACGCAGTATTTT